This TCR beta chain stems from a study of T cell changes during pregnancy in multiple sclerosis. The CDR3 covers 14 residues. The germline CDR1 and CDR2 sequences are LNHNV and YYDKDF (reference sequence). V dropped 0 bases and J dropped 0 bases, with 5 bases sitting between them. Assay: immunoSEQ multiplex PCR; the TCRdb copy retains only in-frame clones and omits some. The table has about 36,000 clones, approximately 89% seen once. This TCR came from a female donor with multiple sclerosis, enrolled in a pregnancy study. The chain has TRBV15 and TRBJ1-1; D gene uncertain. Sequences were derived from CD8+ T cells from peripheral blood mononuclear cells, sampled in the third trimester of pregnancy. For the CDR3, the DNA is TGTGCCACCAGCAGAGATGGAGTGAACACTGAAGCTTTCTTT. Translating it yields CATSRDGVNTEAFF.